These 28 T cell receptor beta chains were all obtained from the same sample, sequenced in a study of cytomegalovirus exposure and HLA in healthy donors. The study ran its PCR with 60 Vbeta and 13 Jbeta primers. Assay: immunoSEQ multiplex PCR; the TCRdb copy retains only in-frame clones and omits some. The table lists some 140,000 clones, 60% to 85% of them singletons. Specimen: PBMCs. These receptors all come from a male donor in good health and CMV-seropositive.

This clone was detected a few times. The chain has TRBV2 and TRBJ2-1; a weak D match, TRBD2 (5 bases). CDR3 length: 16 amino acids. Per the germline V gene, CDR1 is SNHLY and CDR2 is FYNNEI. Trimming stripped 4 bases from V and 0 bases from J, with 13 bases between. CDR3 residues: CASSGMSGNSYNEQFF. CDR3 nucleotide sequence: TGTGCCAGCAGTGGGATGAGCGGTAACTCCTACAATGAGCAGTTCTTC.

The chain recombines TRBV4-2 with TRBJ1-3; 7 positions match TRBD1. The CDR3 is 17 residues long. J lost 1 base, V lost 0 bases, and 6 bases had no gene match. The germline V gene encodes CDR1 LGHNA and CDR2 YNFKEQ. CDR3 in DNA: TGTGCCAGCAGCCAAGAAAGGGGGCATCGATCTGGAAACACCATATATTTT. The encoded protein is CASSQERGHRSGNTIYF.

The V and J genes are TRBV4-3 and TRBJ2-1, with 7 nucleotides matching TRBD2. In germline, CDR1 is LGHNA, CDR2 YSLEER. The junction had 8 bases not matched to a gene; V was cut back by 1 base and J by 8 bases. The CDR3 runs 15 residues. This CDR3 reads CASSQVAGAGYEQFF. CDR3 DNA: TGCGCCAGCAGCCAAGTTGCGGGAGCTGGGTATGAGCAGTTCTTC.

The V call is TRBV5-6, the J call TRBJ2-3; weak D call: TRBD2 (6 bases). The germline V and J ends were trimmed by 2 bases and 2 bases, with 12 bases remaining between them. Germline V gene data show CDR1 as SGHDT and CDR2 as YYEEEE. The CDR3 is 15 residues long. CDR3 in DNA: TGTGCCAGCAGCTTTGGGGGGAGCTACACAGATACGCAGTATTTT. Its translation: CASSFGGSYTDTQYF.

V is TRBV7-3 and J is TRBJ2-1; 7 positions match TRBD2. Germline-derived CDR1 and CDR2 are SGHTA and FQGTGA. J gave up 0 bases and V 0 bases, and 2 bases lay outside the gene matches. This CDR3 region has 16 residues. CDR3 DNA: TGTGCCAGCAGCTTAACCCCGGGGGGCTCCTACAATGAGCAGTTCTTC. The encoded protein is CASSLTPGGSYNEQFF.

J is TRBJ2-2 and V is TRBV6-4, with 8 bases fitting TRBD2. V lost 6 bases to trimming and J lost 5 bases; unmatched junction nucleotides: 8. The CDR3 loop spans 15 amino acids. CDR1 and CDR2 (germline): MRHNA, SNTAGT. CDR3 nucleotides: TGTGCCAGCAGCCCCCTAGCGGGCGAAACCGGGGAGCTGTTTTTT. As protein: CASSPLAGETGELFF.

The chain recombines TRBV29-1 with TRBJ2-1, with D hard to call. Germline V lookup: CDR1 SQVTM, CDR2 ANQGSEA. Trimming left V 5 bases short and J 5 bases short, with 10 bases between. The CDR3 is 12 amino acids. Here the CDR3 DNA reads TGCAGCGTTCGGGTGGCGGACAATGAGCAGTTCTTC. Its translation is CSVRVADNEQFF.

CDR3: CASSQGYEQYF. The DNA for the CDR3 is TGTGCCAGCAGTCAGGGATACGAGCAGTACTTC. The chain uses TRBV28 and TRBJ2-7; TRBD1 might be the D (5 bases). The germline V gene has CDR1 MDHEN and CDR2 SYDVKM. CDR3 length: 11 residues. V was cut by 5 bases and J by 4 bases, with 6 bases left in between.

The J gene is TRBJ2-1, the V gene TRBV19, with D perhaps matching TRBD1 (6 bases). The V end lost 4 bases, the J end lost 6 bases, and 13 bases lay between the germline ends. CDR1 and CDR2 (germline): LNHDA, SQIVND (reference sequence). The CDR3 contains 14 residues. The CDR3 protein is CASSTMTGTNEQFF. CDR3 in DNA: TGTGCCAGTAGTACCATGACAGGTACCAATGAGCAGTTCTTC. The full variable domain, completed using reference TRBV19 and TRBJ2-1, is DGGITQSPKYLFRKEGQNVTLSCEQNLNHDAMYWYRQDPGQGLRLIYYSQIVNDFQKGDIAEGYSVSREKKESFPLTVTSAQKNPTAFYLCASSTMTGTNEQFFGPGTRLTVL.

The J gene is TRBJ1-1, the V gene TRBV9; D unresolved. The CDR3 loop spans 13 amino acids. Trimming cost V 4 bases and J 8 bases, with 15 bases left between them. Germline V gene sequence: CDR1 SGDLS, CDR2 YYNGEE. The CDR3 DNA reads as TGTGCCAGCAGCTCCCCAATATCGGGGGAAGCTTTCTTT. Its translation: CASSSPISGEAFF.

The chain couples TRBV19 to TRBJ1-2; D remains ambiguous. The CDR3 runs 14 residues. Germline V lookup: CDR1 LNHDA, CDR2 SQIVND (reference sequence). Trimming took 9 bases from V and 4 from J, leaving 18 bases between them. The CDR3 sequence: CASRSGPGIYGYTF. CDR3 DNA: TGTGCCAGCAGATCAGGTCCCGGCATCTATGGCTACACCTTC.

V is TRBV30 and J is TRBJ2-3; 7 bases map to TRBD2. CDR3 length equals 14 residues. The ends lost 4 bases at V and 5 bases at J; junction bases unmatched: 9. Germline assignment: CDR1 GTSNPN and CDR2 SVGIG (reference sequence). The CDR3 sequence is CAWTAGLRGDTQYF. DNA of the CDR3: TGTGCCTGGACTGCGGGACTAAGAGGAGATACGCAGTATTTT.

This clone was counted a few times. This chain uses TRBV27 with TRBJ2-1, with a tentative D call TRBD1 (5 bases). The CDR3 runs to 15 residues. Deletions cut 8 bases from V and 0 bases from J, with 14 bases between. Germline CDR1 reads MNHEY; CDR2 reads SMNVEV (reference sequence). The CDR3 sequence is CASFRQGLSYNEQFF. CDR3 nucleotides: TGTGCCAGCTTTAGGCAGGGCCTCTCCTACAATGAGCAGTTCTTC.

This clone turned up a few times. The chain carries TRBV19 and TRBJ2-3, with 7 bases lining up with TRBD1. The germline CDR1 and CDR2 sequences are LNHDA and SQIVND (reference sequence). Trimming took 6 bases from V and 3 from J; bases not matched to a gene: 3. This CDR3 contains 13 residues. The CDR3 DNA sequence: TGTGCCAGTAGCCAGGGGGAGACAGATACGCAGTATTTT. Its protein is CASSQGETDTQYF.

The chain carries TRBV11-2 and TRBJ1-2; 7 bases are a match to TRBD1. Germline CDR1 SGHAT, CDR2 FQNNGV. The CDR3 sequence is 16 residues long. Trimming took 6 bases from V and 4 from J; bases not matched to a gene: 14. CDR3: CASRSDDPGQSYGYTF. The CDR3 DNA follows: TGTGCCAGCAGATCCGACGACCCGGGACAGTCCTATGGCTACACCTTC.

This clone appeared once. The J gene is TRBJ2-7, the V gene TRBV6-1; D possibly corresponds to TRBD2 (6 bases). This CDR3 has 14 amino acids. CDR1 MNHNS and CDR2 SASEGT come from the germline V gene. Trimming took off 6 bases at V and 1 base at J, with 13 bases between the two ends. CDR3: CASRPTGRSYEQYF. The CDR3, as DNA: TGTGCCAGCAGGCCTACCGGGAGATCCTACGAGCAGTACTTC.

The gene calls are TRBV21-1 and TRBJ2-1; the table calls TRBD2, which could not be checked here. TRBV21-1 is flagged as a pseudogene. This CDR3 has 16 residues. The CDR3 loop is CASSYFLLSSYNEQFF. The CDR3 DNA reads TGTGCCAGCAGTTATTTTCTTCTTAGCTCCTACAATGAGCAGTTCTTC.

J is TRBJ2-7 and V is TRBV19; D may be TRBD2 (5 bases). Trimming stripped 8 bases from V and 5 bases from J, with 10 bases between. CDR3 size: 11 residues. The germline CDR1 and CDR2 sequences are LNHDA and SQIVND (reference sequence). For the CDR3, the DNA is TGTGCCAGTGGTACCGGGGACGAGCAGTACTTC. The encoded protein is CASGTGDEQYF. Using reference TRBV19 and TRBJ2-7 for the parts outside the CDR3, the full variable domain is DGGITQSPKYLFRKEGQNVTLSCEQNLNHDAMYWYRQDPGQGLRLIYYSQIVNDFQKGDIAEGYSVSREKKESFPLTVTSAQKNPTAFYLCASGTGDEQYFGPGTRLTVT.

The CDR3 DNA sequence: TGTGCCAGCAGCCCCGTCAGGGGGAGCAATAGCAATCAGCCCCAGCATTTT. This codes for CASSPVRGSNSNQPQHF. The rearrangement links TRBV27 to TRBJ1-5; the match to TRBD1 covers 7 bases. The length of the CDR3 is 17 residues. Per germline, CDR1 MNHEY and CDR2 SMNVEV (reference sequence). Germline trimming cut 6 bases from V and 0 bases from J; bases unmatched to any gene: 11.

V usage is TRBV7-9 and J usage is TRBJ2-7; 10 bases agree with TRBD2. The junction had 8 bases not matched to a gene; V was cut back by 4 bases and J by 2 bases. There are 16 residues in the CDR3. The germline CDR1 and CDR2 sequences are SEHNR and FQNEAQ (reference sequence). The CDR3 DNA is TGTGCCAGCAGCTCCAGGACTAGCGGCTCACCCTACGAGCAGTACTTC. It codes for CASSSRTSGSPYEQYF.

V and J are TRBV29-1 and TRBJ2-7, with D unclear. From germline, CDR1 is SQVTM and CDR2 ANQGSEA. The CDR3 has 12 amino acids. V was shortened by 6 bases and J by 0 bases, with 9 bases between the two germline ends. DNA for the CDR3: TGCAGCGTGGCACAGAGCTCCTACGAGCAGTACTTC. This sequence encodes CSVAQSSYEQYF.

This chain joins TRBV9 and TRBJ2-3, with a tentative D call TRBD2 (6 bases). This CDR3 region has 16 residues. The V gene's germline CDR1 is SGDLS and CDR2 YYNGEE. V was cut by 4 bases and J by 2 bases, with 17 bases left in between. The CDR3 protein is CASSLGRSSVTDTQYF. CDR3 bases: TGTGCCAGCAGCTTAGGCCGCTCTAGCGTCACAGATACGCAGTATTTT.

V usage is TRBV14 and J usage is TRBJ2-7, with TRBD2 matching 7 bases. The germline gives CDR1 SGHDN, CDR2 FVKESK. The CDR3 consists of 16 residues. Trimming cost V 0 bases and J 9 bases; bases outside gene matches: 14. CDR3 bases: TGTGCCAGCAGCCAAGATACGAGACTAGCTCTCCTCGGGCAGTACTTC. Translation: CASSQDTRLALLGQYF.

Only one count was recorded for this clone. The chain couples TRBV18 to TRBJ2-7; weak D call: TRBD2 (5 bases). Germline V lookup: CDR1 KGHSH, CDR2 LQKENI. Trimming took off 6 bases at V and 12 bases at J, with 18 bases between the two ends. The CDR3 length is 12 residues. CDR3 nucleotides: TGTGCCAGCTCCCTGTGGACTCTAAGAGGGTACTTC. Protein product: CASSLWTLRGYF.

This rearrangement joins TRBV5-5 to TRBJ1-1; D remains ambiguous. The CDR3 has 15 amino acids. Germline V gene data show CDR1 as SGHKS and CDR2 as YYEKEE (reference sequence). Trimming removed 4 bases from V and 1 base from J, with 14 bases in between. The CDR3 loop is CASSRAESWNTEAFF. The CDR3 DNA sequence: TGTGCCAGCAGCAGAGCCGAGAGTTGGAACACTGAAGCTTTCTTT.

This chain uses TRBV5-4 with TRBJ2-1; TRBD1 is a possible D gene (5 bases). The V end lost 1 base, the J end lost 3 bases, and 14 bases lay between the germline ends. The CDR3 spans 16 residues. From germline, CDR1 is SGHNT and CDR2 YYREEE (reference sequence). CDR3 nucleotides: TGTGCCAGCAGCTTGTCGCCGACAGTACTCTACAATGAGCAGTTCTTC. Amino acid sequence: CASSLSPTVLYNEQFF.

This clone was recorded a few times. V and J are TRBV15 and TRBJ1-5; 7 bases match TRBD1. With V trimmed by 1 base and J by 5 bases, 11 bases remained unmatched. The CDR3 extends over 17 amino acids. CDR1 LNHNV and CDR2 YYDKDF come from the germline V gene (reference sequence). This CDR3 reads CATSRVRGPLNDQPQHF. The CDR3 DNA is TGTGCCACCAGCAGAGTTAGGGGGCCCCTAAACGATCAGCCCCAGCATTTT.

The chain employs TRBV2 and TRBJ2-7, with unresolved D. Germline V gene data show CDR1 as SNHLY and CDR2 as FYNNEI. Trimming took off 2 bases at V and 5 bases at J, with 16 bases between the two ends. There are 15 residues in the CDR3. CDR3 bases: TGTGCCAGCAGTGAATTGCCCGGTGCCCCCCACGAGCAGTACTTC. Amino acid sequence: CASSELPGAPHEQYF.